The T cell receptor beta chain described here comes from a study of read filtering for tumor transcriptome and immune sequencing. At the level of the study: R-ISS stage counts were 8 or 9 for I, roughly 15 for II, 7 for III.

The CDR3 totals 14 residues. The germline V gene has CDR1 MNHEY and CDR2 SMNVEV (reference sequence). With 4 bases clipped from V and 6 bases from J, the junction kept 3 bases outside the gene matches. This clonotype has ten or more counts. Its antigen is still unknown. The library was built from about 400 ng RNA with molecular barcoded adaptors for alpha/delta and beta/gamma chains. Each CDR3 protein gets one entry after TCRdb re-called the reads with MiXCR. The table records about 38,000 distinct CDR3 sequences, approximately 13% of them present only once. General study findings and limits: The sorted CD138-negative fraction was a mixed bone marrow immune population, not purified T cells.

The specimen was a population of CD138-negative cells sorted from bone marrow. This chain connects TRBV27 to TRBJ2-1, with TRBD1 matching 10 bases. The TCR originated in a donor aged 40 or older with multiple myeloma. CDR3 in DNA: TGTGCCAGCAGTTCGGGACAGGGGTCCAATGAGCAGTTCTTC. It specifies CASSSGQGSNEQFF.